A single sample is the source of the 27 T cell receptor beta chains below, sequenced in a study of T cell changes during pregnancy in multiple sclerosis. Libraries were prepared by immunoSEQ multiplex PCR; TCRdb keeps only in-frame clonotypes and omits some of them. The table has 56,000 or so clones, about nine tenths seen once; the top ten hold around 2.3%. The source was peripheral blood, collected in the first trimester of pregnancy. These receptors were collected from a female donor in good health, enrolled as a control in a pregnancy study.

This chain connects TRBV7-2 to TRBJ1-1, with D unresolved. There are 12 residues in the CDR3. Germline V gives CDR1 SGHTA, CDR2 FQGNSA. Trimming shortened V by 3 bases and J by 5 bases, and 7 bases separated the two germline ends. CDR3: CASSFGWTEAFF. The CDR3 DNA is TGTGCCAGCAGCTTCGGTTGGACTGAAGCTTTCTTT.

This clone showed up just a few times. The chain couples TRBV5-1 to TRBJ1-1; TRBD1 agrees at 8 bases. The germline gives CDR1 SGHRS, CDR2 YFSETQ. V trimming: 7 bases; J trimming: 5 bases; junction bases outside the gene matches: 7. CDR3 length equals 13 residues. The CDR3 DNA follows: TGCGCCAGCTCGACAGGGGATAATACTGAAGCTTTCTTT. This sequence encodes CASSTGDNTEAFF.

This chain joins TRBV6-1 and TRBJ1-5; TRBD1 agrees at 8 bases. Germline V gene sequence: CDR1 MNHNS, CDR2 SASEGT. The length of the CDR3 is 15 residues. Unmatched junction bases numbered 8, after V lost 4 bases and J lost 6 bases. This CDR3 is CASSATGVKGQPQHF. The DNA for the CDR3 is TGTGCCAGCAGTGCGACAGGGGTCAAGGGTCAGCCCCAGCATTTT.

The chain couples TRBV28 to TRBJ1-5; a weak D match, TRBD1 (5 bases). Per germline, CDR1 MDHEN and CDR2 SYDVKM. V gave up 6 bases and J gave up 2 bases, with 14 bases separating them. CDR3 length equals 15 residues. CDR3: CASRRTTGGNQPQHF. DNA for the CDR3: TGTGCCAGCAGGAGGACCACAGGAGGCAATCAGCCCCAGCATTTT.

The rearrangement links TRBV6-5 to TRBJ1-6, with 9 bases identical to TRBD1. J was trimmed by 10 bases and V by 8 bases; bases with no gene match: 12. The CDR3 spans 15 residues. CDR1 is MNHEY, CDR2 SVGAGI, per germline. The CDR3 is CASAHPTGGGSPLHF. The CDR3 DNA is TGTGCCAGCGCCCACCCGACAGGGGGAGGGTCACCCCTCCACTTT.

The chain employs TRBV6-1 and TRBJ1-2; D gene ambiguous. Germline V gene lookup returns CDR1 MNHNS and CDR2 SASEGT. Between the trimmed V and J ends, which lost 4 bases and 0 bases, there was a span of 9 bases. This CDR3 is 14 amino acids long. The CDR3 region is CASSVREANYGYTF. CDR3 bases: TGTGCCAGCAGTGTCCGCGAAGCTAACTATGGCTACACCTTC.

The genes are TRBV9 and TRBJ1-1; TRBD1 agrees at 9 bases. Looked up from germline, CDR1 is SGDLS and CDR2 is YYNGEE. J was trimmed by 0 bases and V by 5 bases; bases with no gene match: 5. The CDR3 length is 15 residues. CDR3 region: CASRGTGSMNTEAFF. The CDR3 bases are TGTGCCAGCAGGGGGACAGGGAGCATGAACACTGAAGCTTTCTTT.

The chain joins TRBV5-4 to TRBJ2-7; D is unclear. This CDR3 contains 13 residues. V gave up 0 bases and J gave up 4 bases, with 8 bases separating them. The germline V gene has CDR1 SGHNT and CDR2 YYREEE (reference sequence). The CDR3 here is CASSLVASYEQYF. CDR3 bases: TGTGCCAGCAGCTTGGTTGCGTCGTACGAGCAGTACTTC.

V gene TRBV21-1 combines with J gene TRBJ1-4. TRBV21-1 is an annotated pseudogene. This CDR3 region has 16 residues. The CDR3 loop is CASSKVKGGTNEKLFF. In nucleotides, the CDR3 is TGTGCCAGCAGCAAAGTTAAGGGGGGGACTAATGAAAAACTGTTTTTT.

The V call is TRBV10-3, the J call TRBJ2-1; D perhaps matches TRBD2 (5 bases). Germline loops: CDR1 ENHRY, CDR2 SYGVKD. The CDR3 is 17 residues long. The germline V and J ends were trimmed by 2 bases and 0 bases, with 14 bases remaining between them. The CDR3 here is CAISEAGEPSSYNEQFF. The CDR3 bases are TGTGCCATCAGTGAGGCCGGGGAACCAAGCTCCTACAATGAGCAGTTCTTC.

The V call is TRBV18, the J call TRBJ2-7; D gene ambiguous. This CDR3 spans 14 amino acids. Trimming removed 3 bases at V and 2 bases at J, with 11 bases between. Germline V gene lookup returns CDR1 KGHSH and CDR2 LQKENI. CDR3 amino acids: CASSPSPIAYEQYF. The CDR3 bases are TGTGCCAGCTCACCGAGCCCAATCGCCTACGAGCAGTACTTC.

The genes are TRBV5-1 and TRBJ2-7, with TRBD2 matching 11 bases. This CDR3 has 18 residues. In germline, CDR1 is SGHRS, CDR2 YFSETQ. After removal of 0 bases from V and 5 bases from J, the junction contained 13 bases not matched to a gene. CDR3 sequence: CASSLGVLAGGVNHEQYF. CDR3 nucleotides: TGCGCCAGCAGCTTGGGAGTCCTAGCGGGAGGAGTCAATCACGAGCAGTACTTC.

The chain joins TRBV15 to TRBJ1-2, with no clear D. The V end was cut by 1 base, the J end by 5 bases, with 8 bases between. Germline loops: CDR1 LNHNV, CDR2 YYDKDF (reference sequence). This CDR3 is built from 13 residues. The CDR3 DNA sequence: TGTGCCACCAGCAGAGTAGATTCTTATGGCTACACCTTC. It yields the protein CATSRVDSYGYTF. The complete variable domain, with remaining parts taken from reference TRBV15 and TRBJ1-2, reads DAMVIQNPRYQVTQFGKPVTLSCSQTLNHNVMYWYQQKSSQAPKLLFHYYDKDFNNEADTPDNFQSRRPNTSFCFLDIRSPGLGDTAMYLCATSRVDSYGYTFGSGTRLTVV.

V gene TRBV5-8 combines with J gene TRBJ1-2; D is ambiguous. Deletions cut 1 base from V and 7 bases from J, with 17 bases between. Germline V gene data show CDR1 as SGHTS and CDR2 as YDEGEE. The CDR3 has 15 amino acids. Here the CDR3 DNA reads TGTGCCAGCAGCTTGTTGGAGGGAAGGTCGTTTGGCTACACCTTC. It codes for CASSLLEGRSFGYTF.

This chain links TRBV11-2 with TRBJ2-1, with D tentatively TRBD2 (6 bases). Germline V gives CDR1 SGHAT, CDR2 FQNNGV. CDR3 length: 13 amino acids. Between the trimmed V and J ends, which lost 3 bases and 9 bases, there was a span of 12 bases. Here the CDR3 DNA reads TGTGCCAGCAGCTTGGGCGGGAAGGCTGAGCAGTTCTTC. Protein sequence: CASSLGGKAEQFF.

This sequence joins TRBV7-2 and TRBJ2-2, with D possibly being TRBD2 (6 bases). V was trimmed by 1 base and J by 4 bases, leaving 19 bases between them. Germline CDR1 and CDR2: SGHTA and FQGNSA. This CDR3 has 18 amino acids. CDR3: CASSLGMGLRRGTGELFF. The CDR3 DNA sequence: TGTGCCAGCAGCTTAGGCATGGGGTTGCGGAGGGGCACCGGGGAGCTGTTTTTT. The whole variable domain, remainder taken from reference TRBV7-2 and TRBJ2-2, is GAGVSQSPSNKVTEKGKDVELRCDPISGHTALYWYRQSLGQGLEFLIYFQGNSAPDKSGLPSDRFSAERTGGSVSTLTIQRTQQEDSAVYLCASSLGMGLRRGTGELFFGEGSRLTVL.

The gene calls are TRBV7-8 and TRBJ1-1; 9 bases are shared with TRBD1. V trimming: 5 bases; J trimming: 4 bases; junction bases outside the gene matches: 8. The CDR3 contains 15 residues. Per the germline V gene, CDR1 is SGHVS and CDR2 is FQNEAQ. CDR3 sequence: CASSPDRGWGTEAFF. DNA of the CDR3: TGTGCCAGCAGCCCGGACAGGGGATGGGGCACTGAAGCTTTCTTT.

In nucleotides, the CDR3 is TGCGCCAGCAGCTTGGGGGGACAGGTCAATGAAGCTTTCTTT. It yields the protein CASSLGGQVNEAFF. The chain couples TRBV5-1 to TRBJ1-1; 8 bases line up with TRBD1. Trimming removed 0 bases from V and 7 bases from J; junction bases left unmatched: 5. Germline CDR1 reads SGHRS; CDR2 reads YFSETQ. This CDR3 contains 14 residues.

The rearrangement uses TRBV2 and TRBJ2-7; 11 positions agree with TRBD2. J gave up 6 bases and V 6 bases, and 10 bases lay outside the gene matches. This CDR3 contains 15 residues. Germline V CDR1 and CDR2: SNHLY, FYNNEI. The CDR3 protein is CASSFDSGRAPEQYF. The CDR3 DNA is TGTGCCAGCAGCTTCGATAGCGGGAGGGCCCCCGAGCAGTACTTC.

The gene calls are TRBV6-5 and TRBJ2-2; D is uncertain. The germline V gene encodes CDR1 MNHEY and CDR2 SVGAGI. V was trimmed by 2 bases and J by 8 bases, leaving 12 bases between them. CDR3 length equals 14 residues. The CDR3 DNA reads TGTGCCAGCAGTTACGGCAGAGGAGCTGGGGAGCTGTTTTTT. It specifies CASSYGRGAGELFF.

This chain uses TRBV18 with TRBJ2-7; D gene uncertain. CDR1 is KGHSH, CDR2 LQKENI, per germline. CDR3 length equals 14 residues. Trimming shortened V by 6 bases and J by 2 bases, and 14 bases separated the two germline ends. CDR3 in amino acids: CASSQVGQPYEQYF. CDR3 DNA sequence: TGTGCCAGCTCCCAGGTGGGCCAGCCCTACGAGCAGTACTTC.

This clone was seen a single time. The V call is TRBV14, the J call TRBJ1-1; the match to TRBD1 covers 7 bases. CDR3 length: 16 amino acids. From germline, CDR1 is SGHDN and CDR2 FVKESK. Trimming took 5 bases from V and 0 from J; bases not matched to a gene: 9. Here the CDR3 DNA reads TGTGCCAGCAGCGGGACAGAAAGGGGTTTGAACACTGAAGCTTTCTTT. This codes for CASSGTERGLNTEAFF. Based on the CDR3 plus reference TRBV14 and TRBJ1-1, the full variable domain is EAGVTQFPSHSVIEKGQTVTLRCDPISGHDNLYWYRRVMGKEIKFLLHFVKESKQDESGMPNNRFLAERTGGTYSTLKVQPAELEDSGVYFCASSGTERGLNTEAFFGQGTRLTVV.

The CDR3 is CSVERANTGELFF. The CDR3 DNA is TGCAGCGTTGAGAGGGCTAACACCGGGGAGCTGTTTTTT. This chain uses TRBV29-1 with TRBJ2-2; D is possibly TRBD2 (5 bases). V was shortened by 3 bases and J by 2 bases, with 7 bases between the two germline ends. CDR3 size: 13 residues. Germline V gene sequence: CDR1 SQVTM, CDR2 ANQGSEA.

The chain employs TRBV4-2 and TRBJ2-2; TRBD2 aligns across 8 bases. The trim removed 1 base at V and 7 bases at J, leaving 11 bases unmatched. The CDR3 has 17 residues. The germline V gene has CDR1 LGHNA and CDR2 YNFKEQ. The CDR3 DNA reads as TGTGCCAGCAGCCAAGGTGTCCGGGGGGGCCCGGGCGGGGAGCTGTTTTTT. Translation: CASSQGVRGGPGGELFF.

V usage is TRBV6-6 and J usage is TRBJ1-4; D call uncertain. The germline V gene has CDR1 MNHNY and CDR2 SVGAGI (reference sequence). Trimming left V 0 bases short and J 4 bases short, with 3 bases between. This CDR3 comprises 13 residues. Here the CDR3 DNA reads TGTGCCAGCAGTTACTCCTATAATGAAAAACTGTTTTTT. Amino acid sequence: CASSYSYNEKLFF.

Here the CDR3 DNA reads TGTGCCAGCAGCGGGGAGAGGGACTATGGCTACACCTTC. Its protein product is CASSGERDYGYTF. The rearrangement joins TRBV2 to TRBJ1-2; D ambiguous. Per germline, CDR1 SNHLY and CDR2 FYNNEI. V was shortened by 6 bases and J by 3 bases, with 11 bases between the two germline ends. The length of the CDR3 is 13 residues. Based on the CDR3 plus reference TRBV2 and TRBJ1-2, the full variable domain is EPEVTQTPSHQVTQMGQEVILRCVPISNHLYFYWYRQILGQKVEFLVSFYNNEISEKSEIFDDQFSVERPDGSNFTLKIRSTKLEDSAMYFCASSGERDYGYTFGSGTRLTVV.

V gene TRBV6-5 combines with J gene TRBJ1-5, with a weak D call TRBD1 (6 bases). Trimming stripped 6 bases from V and 0 bases from J, with 12 bases between. Germline V gene lookup returns CDR1 MNHEY and CDR2 SVGAGI. The CDR3 length is 15 residues. CDR3 coding DNA: TGTGCCAGCAGAAGGACAGTCTATAGCAATCAGCCCCAGCATTTT. Protein product: CASRRTVYSNQPQHF.